A single sample gave rise to the 4 T cell receptor beta chains below, sequenced in a study of blood T cell repertoires in COVID-19. Assay used: immunoSEQ multiplex PCR; TCRdb lists only in-frame clones, some missing. The sample gives 110,000 to 150,000 clones, roughly 84% of which show up once; more than 40% is in the top ten. The source material was peripheral blood. The receptors were gathered from a human donor in a cohort sampled during active COVID-19.

The genes are TRBV5-1 and TRBJ2-1; unclear D gene. V was cut by 4 bases and J by 5 bases, with 10 bases left in between. Looked up from germline, CDR1 is SGHRS and CDR2 is YFSETQ. The CDR3 is 13 residues long. This chain's CDR3 is CASSPNTDNEQFF. DNA of the CDR3: TGCGCCAGCAGCCCGAACACCGACAATGAGCAGTTCTTC.

V gene TRBV5-1 combines with J gene TRBJ1-2; the D gene is possibly TRBD1 (5 bases). V gave up 6 bases and J gave up 7 bases, with 16 bases separating them. This CDR3 contains 13 residues. CDR1 is SGHRS, CDR2 YFSETQ, per germline. CDR3 residues: CASTPAGGRGYTF. The CDR3 nucleotides read TGCGCCAGCACCCCGGCGGGGGGTCGTGGCTACACCTTC.

The chain links TRBV5-4 to TRBJ1-1; 9 bases map to TRBD1. V shed 2 bases, J shed 4 bases, and the junction held 9 bases outside the gene matches. The CDR3 covers 16 residues. From germline, CDR1 is SGHNT and CDR2 YYREEE (reference sequence). The CDR3 here is CASSLQGALPSTEAFF. The CDR3 DNA reads TGTGCCAGCAGCTTACAGGGGGCGCTCCCTTCCACTGAAGCTTTCTTT.

This chain links TRBV6-6 with TRBJ1-1; unclear D gene. Germline V gives CDR1 MNHNY, CDR2 SVGAGI (reference sequence). Trimming left V 2 bases short and J 0 bases short, with 10 bases between. This CDR3 is built from 15 residues. CDR3 region: CASSYNEFMNTEAFF. The CDR3, as DNA: TGTGCCAGCAGTTACAATGAGTTCATGAACACTGAAGCTTTCTTT.